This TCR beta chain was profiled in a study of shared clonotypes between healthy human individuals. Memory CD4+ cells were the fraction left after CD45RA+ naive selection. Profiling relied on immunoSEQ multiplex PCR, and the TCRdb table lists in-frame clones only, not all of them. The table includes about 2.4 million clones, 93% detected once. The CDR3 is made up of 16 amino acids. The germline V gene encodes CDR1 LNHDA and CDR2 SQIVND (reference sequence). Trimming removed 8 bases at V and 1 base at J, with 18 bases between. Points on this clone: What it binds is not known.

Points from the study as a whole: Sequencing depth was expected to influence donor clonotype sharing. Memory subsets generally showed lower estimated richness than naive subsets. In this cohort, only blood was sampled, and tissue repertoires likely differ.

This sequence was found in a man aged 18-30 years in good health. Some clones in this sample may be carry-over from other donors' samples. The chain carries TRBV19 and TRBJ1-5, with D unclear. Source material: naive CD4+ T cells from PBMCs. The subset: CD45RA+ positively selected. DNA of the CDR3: TGTGCCAGTCACCCGTCAGAGAAAGGGAGCAATCAGCCCCAGCATTTT. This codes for CASHPSEKGSNQPQHF.